Each of the 20 T cell receptor beta chains below was sequenced from the same sample in a study of blood T cell repertoires in COVID-19. Measured with immunoSEQ multiplex PCR; TCRdb has only the in-frame clones, and not every one. The sample has more than 90,000 clones, roughly three quarters seen once. Sequenced material: peripheral blood. All receptors derive from a woman of 80 years or more with acute or convalescent COVID-19.

The chain recombines TRBV18 with TRBJ1-2; D is undetermined. The CDR3 extends over 14 amino acids. Germline V gives CDR1 KGHSH, CDR2 LQKENI. Between the trimmed V and J ends, which lost 3 bases and 4 bases, there was a span of 12 bases. CDR3 nucleotide sequence: TGTGCCAGCTCACCGAGGAGGATAGGCTATGGCTACACCTTC. It translates to CASSPRRIGYGYTF.

The J gene is TRBJ2-7, the V gene TRBV30, with a possible D match to TRBD2 (5 bases). Germline V gene lookup returns CDR1 GTSNPN and CDR2 SVGIG (reference sequence). V lost 3 bases and J 4 bases, leaving 13 bases between the germline ends. The CDR3 spans 13 residues. CDR3 DNA: TGTGCCTGGAGCAGGACTGGTAATTACGAGCAGTACTTC. Its protein is CAWSRTGNYEQYF.

The genes are TRBV18 and TRBJ2-5; 9 bases map to TRBD1. Looked up from germline, CDR1 is KGHSH and CDR2 is LQKENI. Trimming removed 3 bases from V and 1 base from J; junction bases left unmatched: 6. The CDR3 loop spans 16 amino acids. CDR3 in amino acids: CASSPDRGGSQETQYF. CDR3 in DNA: TGTGCCAGCTCACCGGACAGGGGAGGGTCCCAAGAGACCCAGTACTTC.

This clone appeared a few times. V usage is TRBV10-3 and J usage is TRBJ2-6; 7 bases match TRBD1. V lost 3 bases to trimming and J lost 0 bases; unmatched junction nucleotides: 2. CDR1 ENHRY and CDR2 SYGVKD come from the germline V gene. The CDR3 totals 16 residues. For the CDR3, the DNA is TGTGCCATCAGTGAACAGGGGCCCTCTGGGGCCAACGTCCTGACTTTC. Encoded protein: CAISEQGPSGANVLTF.

In DNA form, the CDR3 reads TGCGCCAGCAGCTTTAATCTAGCGGGGAGCAATGAGCAGTTCTTC. Amino acids: CASSFNLAGSNEQFF. The chain uses TRBV5-1 and TRBJ2-1; 9 bases map to TRBD2. The CDR3 is 15 amino acids. With 2 bases clipped from V and 6 bases from J, the junction kept 6 bases outside the gene matches. CDR1 is SGHRS and CDR2 is YFSETQ in the germline V gene.

The rearrangement links TRBV5-4 to TRBJ2-4, with a tentative D call TRBD2 (5 bases). CDR3 length: 15 amino acids. The V gene's germline CDR1 is SGHNT and CDR2 YYREEE (reference sequence). Trimming stripped 0 bases from V and 2 bases from J, with 9 bases between. CDR3 nucleotide sequence: TGTGCCAGCAGCTTGGACGGGGATTCCAAAAACATTCAGTACTTC. Amino acid sequence: CASSLDGDSKNIQYF.

The gene calls are TRBV10-3 and TRBJ2-7, with 8 bases identical to TRBD2. This CDR3 comprises 15 residues. The V and J ends lost 4 bases and 6 bases, in that order; junction bases with no gene match: 11. The V gene's germline CDR1 is ENHRY and CDR2 SYGVKD. The CDR3 nucleotides are TGTGCCATCAGTGCACAAACTCCCGGGGGGGGCGAGCAGTACTTC. Translating it yields CAISAQTPGGGEQYF.

V and J are TRBV19 and TRBJ1-4; D perhaps matches TRBD1 (5 bases). The V gene's germline CDR1 is LNHDA and CDR2 SQIVND (reference sequence). CDR3 length: 16 amino acids. The ends were cut back, 7 bases at V and 8 bases at J, with 23 bases in the middle. DNA for the CDR3: TGTGCCAGTACGGCCGGGCGGGGGGTTCTCGGAGAAAAACTGTTTTTT. This codes for CASTAGRGVLGEKLFF.

V gene TRBV25-1 combines with J gene TRBJ2-7; TRBD1 aligns across 9 bases. Trimming removed 7 bases from V and 7 bases from J; junction bases left unmatched: 8. The CDR3 runs 13 residues. Germline loops: CDR1 MGHDK, CDR2 SYGVNS. Here the CDR3 reads CASTTGGYGEQYF. The CDR3 DNA is TGTGCCAGCACGACAGGGGGGTACGGGGAGCAGTACTTC.

This chain links TRBV5-1 with TRBJ2-1; the D gene is possibly TRBD2 (6 bases). The germline gives CDR1 SGHRS, CDR2 YFSETQ. Trimming stripped 4 bases from V and 0 bases from J, with 11 bases between. The CDR3 loop spans 15 amino acids. This chain's CDR3 is CASSQTRSSYNEQFF. CDR3 coding DNA: TGCGCCAGCAGCCAGACTAGGAGCTCCTACAATGAGCAGTTCTTC.

This clone was seen more than once but under ten times. The chain recombines TRBV30 with TRBJ1-3; the match to TRBD1 covers 8 bases. The CDR3 runs 15 residues. Losses at the gene ends were 2 bases for V and 4 bases for J; bases not matched to a gene: 7. Germline V gene data show CDR1 as GTSNPN and CDR2 as SVGIG (reference sequence). The CDR3 region is CAWSQGASSGNTIYF. For the CDR3, the DNA is TGTGCCTGGAGTCAGGGGGCAAGTTCCGGAAACACCATATATTTT.

V gene TRBV10-3 combines with J gene TRBJ1-1; possibly TRBD1 for D (6 bases). The CDR3 covers 13 residues. V lost 8 bases, J lost 0 bases, and 10 bases lay in between. Germline lookup yields CDR1 ENHRY and CDR2 SYGVKD. The CDR3 spells CAIQQGLNTEAFF. The CDR3, as DNA: TGTGCCATCCAACAGGGTTTGAACACTGAAGCTTTCTTT.

This chain joins TRBV6-2 or TRBV6-3 and TRBJ2-3; 10 bases are a match to TRBD1. Germline lookup yields CDR1 MNHEY and CDR2 SVGEGT. V was pared by 5 bases and J by 6 bases, with 14 bases of the junction left unmatched. This CDR3 is 17 amino acids long. The CDR3 sequence is CASSKNTGTGVVDTQYF. The CDR3 DNA is TGTGCCAGCAGTAAAAACACCGGGACAGGGGTCGTCGATACGCAGTATTTT.

The V gene is TRBV19, the J gene TRBJ2-6, with TRBD1 matching 7 bases. The CDR3 contains 16 residues. Germline CDR1 is LNHDA and CDR2 is SQIVND (reference sequence). J gave up 2 bases and V 5 bases, and 6 bases lay outside the gene matches. As DNA, the CDR3 is TGTGCCAGTAGTTGGGGTACAGGGGCTGGGGCCAACGTCCTGACTTTC. Translation gives CASSWGTGAGANVLTF.

The chain carries TRBV19 and TRBJ1-1; D is perhaps TRBD1 (5 bases). This CDR3 has 12 amino acids. V gave up 2 bases and J gave up 4 bases, with 5 bases separating them. The germline V gene encodes CDR1 LNHDA and CDR2 SQIVND (reference sequence). The CDR3, as DNA: TGTGCCAGTAGTATAAGGGGCACTGAAGCTTTCTTT. Translating gives CASSIRGTEAFF.

The chain carries TRBV5-1 and TRBJ1-2; D call uncertain. Germline V gene lookup returns CDR1 SGHRS and CDR2 YFSETQ. Trimming pared 2 bases from V and 2 bases from J, leaving 10 bases between. The CDR3 sequence is 14 residues long. The chain's CDR3 is CASSFSPQNYGYTF. In nucleotides, the CDR3 is TGCGCCAGCAGCTTTTCCCCGCAGAACTATGGCTACACCTTC.

This chain uses TRBV6-5 with TRBJ2-1; 8 nucleotides line up with TRBD2. There are 15 residues in the CDR3. Trimming cost V 5 bases and J 2 bases; bases outside gene matches: 5. Per germline, CDR1 MNHEY and CDR2 SVGAGI. CDR3 DNA sequence: TGTGCCAGCAGTCAACTAGCGGTACCCTACAATGAGCAGTTCTTC. Translated: CASSQLAVPYNEQFF.

This chain uses TRBV24-1 with TRBJ1-2; maybe TRBD1 (5 bases). The CDR3 totals 14 residues. Germline V lookup: CDR1 KGHDR, CDR2 SFDVKD. V dropped 0 bases and J dropped 6 bases, with 10 bases sitting between them. CDR3 DNA sequence: TGTGCCACCAGTGATTTGGGGACTTCGAATGGCTACACCTTC. Its protein is CATSDLGTSNGYTF.

The chain's CDR3 is CASSAGTGAYTGELFF. For the CDR3, the DNA is TGTGCCAGCAGCGCCGGGACAGGGGCCTACACCGGGGAGCTGTTTTTT. V gene TRBV9 combines with J gene TRBJ2-2; 10 bases agree with TRBD1. With V trimmed by 3 bases and J by 3 bases, 5 bases remained unmatched. Germline-derived CDR1 and CDR2 are SGDLS and YYNGEE. The CDR3 has 16 amino acids.

The table lists this clone with a few counts. CDR3 residues: CASSFTGGFGTEAFF. The CDR3 nucleotides are TGTGCCAGCAGCTTTACAGGGGGCTTCGGCACTGAAGCTTTCTTT. The rearrangement links TRBV9 to TRBJ1-1, with TRBD1 matching 9 bases. Germline CDR1 is SGDLS and CDR2 is YYNGEE. The CDR3 covers 15 residues. Losses at the gene ends were 4 bases for V and 4 bases for J; bases not matched to a gene: 8.